This T cell receptor (beta chain) was sequenced in a study of ipilimumab plus nivolumab after autologous stem cell transplantation (dated by TCRdb to 2020 to 2023). Concerning the study at large: The median number of doses that trial patients received was a few for ipilimumab and about eight for nivolumab. The intent-to-treat population of the trial consisted of fewer than 45 patients. The DLBCL cohort included primary refractory and relapsed disease, with 18-month progression-free survival of roughly 89% and 26% respectively. Patients with high-risk diffuse large B cell lymphoma, mature T cell lymphoma, or multiple myeloma undergoing autologous transplant were enrolled in the trial.

Checkpoint therapy was initiated 14 to 28 days after autologous transplant, and ipilimumab was administered at 1 mg/kg intravenously on day 1 of selected weeks. Patients received nivolumab at 3 mg/kg intravenously on day 1 of weeks 1, 4, 7, 10, and every two weeks through week 26. Combined checkpoint inhibition with ipilimumab and nivolumab as consolidation after autologous stem cell transplantation was tested in a Phase Ib clinical trial. With respect to this clone: The specificity of this receptor is unknown. Base qualities are not at hand, and no much larger clone is one base apart.

Receptor libraries were prepared by the immunoSEQ multiplex PCR assay. This is the immuneACCESS table as TCRdb keeps it, with only in-frame sequences that have V and J called. A part of the clones is gone; compared with another copy, unresolved V genes explain less than half, and the rest is unexplained. Across this sample there are 16,000 or so clones, with about 72% seen only once. In total, the top ten clones hold more than 20% of the sample. The junction shows trimming of 6 bases on V and 4 bases on J, plus 12 bases between the germline ends. In the germline V gene, CDR1 corresponds to MDHEN and CDR2 to SYDVKM. Taken from cysteine to phenylalanine, the CDR3 has 13 residues. The only DNA kept is the CDR3, 39 bases in frame from the first base. On the study overall, not on this receptor specifically: According to the authors, a biologic rationale for studying the approach further came from T cell receptor repertoire, regulatory T cell phenotype and gut microbiota profiles. The authors concluded that, as post-transplant consolidation, combined checkpoint inhibition appeared tolerable.

Sequenced here: PBMCs, sampled in a trial of ipilimumab plus nivolumab as post-transplant consolidation. This sequence was found in a male donor with diffuse large B-cell lymphoma. This chain is built from TRBV28 and TRBJ1-2; the D gene identity is not certain. The CDR3 amino acid sequence is: CASSSGLGYGYTF. The bases are TGTGCCAGCAGCTCCGGGCTCGGCTATGGCTACACCTTC.